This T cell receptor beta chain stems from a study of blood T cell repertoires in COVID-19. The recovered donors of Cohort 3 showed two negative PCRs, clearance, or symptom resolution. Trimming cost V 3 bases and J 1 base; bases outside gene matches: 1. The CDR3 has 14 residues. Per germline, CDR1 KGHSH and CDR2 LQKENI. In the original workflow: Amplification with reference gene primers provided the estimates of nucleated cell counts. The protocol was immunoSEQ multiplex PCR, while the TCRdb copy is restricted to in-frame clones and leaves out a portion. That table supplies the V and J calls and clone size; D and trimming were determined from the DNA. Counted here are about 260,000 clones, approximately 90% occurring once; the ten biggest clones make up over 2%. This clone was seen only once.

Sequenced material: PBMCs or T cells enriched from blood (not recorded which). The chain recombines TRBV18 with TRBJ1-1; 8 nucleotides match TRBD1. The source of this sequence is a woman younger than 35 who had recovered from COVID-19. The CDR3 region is CASSPDRENTEAFF. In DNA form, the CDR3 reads TGTGCCAGCTCACCGGACAGGGAGAACACTGAAGCTTTCTTT. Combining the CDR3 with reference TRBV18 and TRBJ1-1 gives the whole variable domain NAGVMQNPRHLVRRRGQEARLRCSPMKGHSHVYWYRQLPEEGLKFMVYLQKENIIDESGMPKERFSAEFPKEGPSILRIQQVVRGDSAAYFCASSPDRENTEAFFGQGTRLTVV.